This record looks at one T cell receptor beta chain sequence and its context. Primers for the PCR totalled 60 Vbeta and 13 Jbeta. TCRdb's copy holds only in-frame clones and misses some; the assay was immunoSEQ multiplex PCR. The sample holds 150,000 to 200,000 clones; approximately 76% are singletons and the top ten take around 2.1%. This sample was taken from a study of cytomegalovirus exposure and HLA in healthy donors. Study information: Previous work identified roughly 120 million unique TCR beta sequences from around 200 million T cells.

This CDR3 has 15 residues. V lost 0 bases, J lost 3 bases, and 9 bases lay in between. CDR1 LNHNV and CDR2 YYDKDF come from the germline V gene (reference sequence). The V and J genes are TRBV15 and TRBJ1-5; D remains ambiguous. The sequence was collected from a female donor in good health and CMV-seronegative. The specimen was PBMCs. This CDR3 is CATSRDRSLNQPQHF. The DNA of the CDR3 is TGTGCCACCAGCAGAGACCGGTCCCTCAATCAGCCCCAGCATTTT.